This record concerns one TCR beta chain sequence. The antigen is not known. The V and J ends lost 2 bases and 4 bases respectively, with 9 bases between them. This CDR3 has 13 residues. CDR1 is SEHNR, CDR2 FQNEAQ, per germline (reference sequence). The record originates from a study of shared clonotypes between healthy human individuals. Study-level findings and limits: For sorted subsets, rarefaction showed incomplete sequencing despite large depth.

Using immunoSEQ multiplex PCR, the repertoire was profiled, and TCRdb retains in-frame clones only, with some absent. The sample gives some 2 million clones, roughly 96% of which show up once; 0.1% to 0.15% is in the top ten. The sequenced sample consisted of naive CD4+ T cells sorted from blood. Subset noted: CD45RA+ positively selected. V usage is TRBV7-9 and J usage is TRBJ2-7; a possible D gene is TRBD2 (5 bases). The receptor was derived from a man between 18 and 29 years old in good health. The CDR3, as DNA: TGTGCCAGCAGCTTAATCTCGGGGTACGAGCAGTACTTC. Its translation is CASSLISGYEQYF.